This T cell receptor (beta chain) was captured in a study of blood T cells in healthy people across ages. Using a J-beta primer mix together with a sample-barcoded 5' primer, a second PCR was run for roughly 6 to 12 cycles. MiXCR, applied by TCRdb to the 5' RACE reads, yields one record per CDR3 protein. The sample carries 600,000 or so distinct CDR3 sequences, approximately 30% recorded once. This clonotype appeared a single time. Its antigen is unknown. Trimming shortened V by 1 base and J by 2 bases, and 12 bases separated the two germline ends. This CDR3 has 15 residues. Germline V gene sequence: CDR1 MGHRA, CDR2 YSYEKL. Study findings and constraints: More naive CD4+ cells and higher diversity marked long-lived donors relative to aged donors.

The draw of peripheral blood yielded ten milliliters from each donor. The sample comprised blood. V is TRBV4-1 and J is TRBJ2-7; a weak D match, TRBD1 (6 bases). This sequence originates from an elderly woman in good health. The CDR3 spells CASSQGPGTTYEQYF. DNA of the CDR3: TGCGCCAGCAGCCAAGGACCTGGGACAACCTACGAGCAGTACTTC.